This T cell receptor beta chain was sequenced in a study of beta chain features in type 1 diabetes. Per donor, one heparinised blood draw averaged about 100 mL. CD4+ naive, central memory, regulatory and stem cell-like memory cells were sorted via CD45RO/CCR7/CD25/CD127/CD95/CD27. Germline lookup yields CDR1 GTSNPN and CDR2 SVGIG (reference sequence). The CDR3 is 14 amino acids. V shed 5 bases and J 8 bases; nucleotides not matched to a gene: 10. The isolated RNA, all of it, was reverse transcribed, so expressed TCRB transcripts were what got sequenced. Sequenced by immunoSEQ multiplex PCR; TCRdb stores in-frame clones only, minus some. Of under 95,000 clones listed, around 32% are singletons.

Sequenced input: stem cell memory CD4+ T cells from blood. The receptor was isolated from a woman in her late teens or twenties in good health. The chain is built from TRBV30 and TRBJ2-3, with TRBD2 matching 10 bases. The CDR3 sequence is CAWVTSGAGGTQYF. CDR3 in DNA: TGTGCCTGGGTTACTAGCGGGGCCGGCGGTACGCAGTATTTT.